This paragraph covers one TCR beta chain sequence. The antigen remains unidentified. CDR1 is SGHNT, CDR2 YYREEE, per germline (reference sequence). This CDR3 has 15 residues. V gave up 1 base and J gave up 5 bases; unmatched junction bases: 2. The sample comes from a study of shared clonotypes between healthy human individuals. Sorted subsets were amplified in replicate PCRs using around 220 ng DNA, some 31,000 T cell genomes. Sequenced by immunoSEQ multiplex PCR; TCRdb stores in-frame clones only, minus some. The sample includes millions of clones, approximately 94% of them seen just once. Study observations and caveats: In the sorted subsets, rarefaction showed sequencing was incomplete despite large depth. An expected dependence of interdonor clonotype sharing on sequencing depth was noted.

Sequenced material: naive CD4+ T cells sorted from blood. Subset: CD45RA+ positively selected. The receptor's source is a man aged 18 to 35 in good health. The chain links TRBV5-4 to TRBJ2-2; 10 bases agree with TRBD2. The DNA of the CDR3 is TGTGCCAGCAGCTTGCCACTAGCGGGAACCGGGGAGCTGTTTTTT. Residues: CASSLPLAGTGELFF.